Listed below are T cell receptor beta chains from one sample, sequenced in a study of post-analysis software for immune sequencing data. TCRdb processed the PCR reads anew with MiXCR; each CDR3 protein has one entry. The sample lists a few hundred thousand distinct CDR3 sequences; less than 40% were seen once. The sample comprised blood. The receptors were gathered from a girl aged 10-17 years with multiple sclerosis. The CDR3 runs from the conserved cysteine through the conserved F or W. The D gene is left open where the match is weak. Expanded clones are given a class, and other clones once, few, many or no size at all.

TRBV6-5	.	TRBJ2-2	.	TGTGCCACCCAGGAAAACACCGGGGAGCTGTTTTTT	CATQENTGELFF
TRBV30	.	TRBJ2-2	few	TGTGCCTGGACTGCGCCGACCGGGGAGCTGTTTTTT	CAWTAPTGELFF
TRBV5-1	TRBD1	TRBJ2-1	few	TGCGCCAGCAGCTTTGGGACAGGGCAAGGCAATGGGCAGTTCTTC	CASSFGTGQGNGQFF
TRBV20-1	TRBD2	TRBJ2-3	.	TGCAGTGCTCTCCTACTGACTAGCGGGTTCACAGATACGCAGTATTTT	CSALLLTSGFTDTQYF
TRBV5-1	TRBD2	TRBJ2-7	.	TGCGCCAGCAGCCTCGGCGGGGGAGGCCGCTACGAGCAGTACTTC	CASSLGGGGRYEQYF
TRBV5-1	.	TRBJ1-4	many	TGCGCCAGCAGCTCCGGGACAACTAATGAAAAACTGTTTTTT	CASSSGTTNEKLFF
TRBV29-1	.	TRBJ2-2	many	TGCAGCGTTGAAAAGGGGGACACCGGGGAGCTGTTTTTT	CSVEKGDTGELFF
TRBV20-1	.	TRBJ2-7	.	TGCAGCCTCTTGGGAGTTGGCTCCTACAATGAGCAGTACTTC	CSLLGVGSYNEQYF
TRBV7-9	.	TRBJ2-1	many	TGTGCCAGCAGCGGTCAAATAACTGACAATGAGCAGTTCTTC	CASSGQITDNEQFF
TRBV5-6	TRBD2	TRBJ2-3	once	TGTGCCAGCAGCTTTGCGGGAGGAAGCACAGATACGCAGTATTTT	CASSFAGGSTDTQYF
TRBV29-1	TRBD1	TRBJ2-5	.	TGCAGCGTCGGGTCAGGGGGAAGGGAGACCCAGTACTTC	CSVGSGGRETQYF
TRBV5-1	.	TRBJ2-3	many	TGCGCCAGCAGGGGCCCAGGGAGCACAGATACGCAGTATTTT	CASRGPGSTDTQYF
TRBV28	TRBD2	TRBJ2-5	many	TGTGCCAGCAGACTATCTAGCGGGGGGGCCGGAGAGACCCAGTACTTC	CASRLSSGGAGETQYF
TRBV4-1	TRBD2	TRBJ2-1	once	TGCGCCAGCAGCCAAGATTGGGGTAGCGGGAGATATTACAAGGAGCAGTTCTTC	CASSQDWGSGRYYKEQFF
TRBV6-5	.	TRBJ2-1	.	TGTGCCAGCAGCATTTTCCAGGCCCCCACCTACGAGCAGTTCTTC	CASSIFQAPTYEQFF
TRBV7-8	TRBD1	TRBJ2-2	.	TGTGCCAGCAGCGAACAGGGGGCTTTTACCGGGGAGCTGTTTTTT	CASSEQGAFTGELFF
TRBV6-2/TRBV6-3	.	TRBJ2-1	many	TGTGCCAGCAGTTACAGGTGGGGGGGCCCGGGCGAGCAGTTCTTC	CASSYRWGGPGEQFF
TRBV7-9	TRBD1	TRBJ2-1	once	TGTGCCAGCAGCAATACCGGGACAGGGTCGTCTTGGAATGAGCAGTTCTTC	CASSNTGTGSSWNEQFF
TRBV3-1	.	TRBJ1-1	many	TGTGCCAGCAGCCCTCGGGAGAACACTGAAGCTTTCTTT	CASSPRENTEAFF
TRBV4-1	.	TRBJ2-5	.	TGCGCCAGCAGCCAGGAGGGGGAGAGCGAGACCCAGTACTTC	CASSQEGESETQYF
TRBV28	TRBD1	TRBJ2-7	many	TGTGCCAGCAGCCGTGACAGGGCCCTTCAAGAGCAGTACTTC	CASSRDRALQEQYF
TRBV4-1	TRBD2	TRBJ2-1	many	TGCGCCAGCAGCCGGCTAGCGGGGACCTACAATGAGCAGTTCTTC	CASSRLAGTYNEQFF
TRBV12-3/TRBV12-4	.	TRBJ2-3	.	TGTGCCAGCAGTTTAAGGAGGGGATTGGGAGATACGCAGTATTTT	CASSLRRGLGDTQYF
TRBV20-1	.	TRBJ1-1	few	TGCAGTGCTTTGGGTCCGGGGGGGACTGAAGCTTTCTTT	CSALGPGGTEAFF
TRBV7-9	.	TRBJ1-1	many	TGTGCCAGCAGCTTACGGGGGGGTGGCACTGAAGCTTTCTTT	CASSLRGGGTEAFF
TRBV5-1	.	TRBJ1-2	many	TGCGCCAGCAGCCCGGTCGGGGCGACAGTAGGGCACACCTTC	CASSPVGATVGHTF
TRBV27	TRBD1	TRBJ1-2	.	TGTGCCAGCAAACCTACCCCAACGGACAGGCTCTATGGCCACACCTTC	CASKPTPTDRLYGHTF
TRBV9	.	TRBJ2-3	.	TGTGCCAGCAGCGTAGTGCCAGCGGACACAGATACGCAGTATTTT	CASSVVPADTDTQYF
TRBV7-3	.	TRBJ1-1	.	TGTGCCAGCAGCTGGGCGAACAAGAACACTGAAGCTTTCTTT	CASSWANKNTEAFF
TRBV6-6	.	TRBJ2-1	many	TGTGCCAGCAGCCGGGTAGGGGGGAACAATGAGCAGTTCTTC	CASSRVGGNNEQFF
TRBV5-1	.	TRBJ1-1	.	TGCGCCAGCAGCTTGGCAAGGGCGGCGACTGAAGCTTTCTTT	CASSLARAATEAFF
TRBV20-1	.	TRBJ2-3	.	TGCAGTGCTAGAGATCCTCGAGGTGGGGGGAGCACAGATACGCAGTATTTT	CSARDPRGGGSTDTQYF
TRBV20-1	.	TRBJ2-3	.	TGCAGTGCTAGAGGAAACGCAGGGGGGGATCGGGGCACAGATACGCAGTATTTT	CSARGNAGGDRGTDTQYF
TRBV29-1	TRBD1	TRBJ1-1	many	TGCAGCGTAAGACAGGGCGACACTGAAGCTTTCTTT	CSVRQGDTEAFF
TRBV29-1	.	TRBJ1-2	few	TGCAGCGCTGAGGAACGGGGGCGCGGCAGTGGCTACACCTTC	CSAEERGRGSGYTF
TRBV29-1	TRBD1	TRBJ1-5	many	TGCAGCGTGGGAGGACAGGCCAGCAATCAGCCCCAGCATTTT	CSVGGQASNQPQHF
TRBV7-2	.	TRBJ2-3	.	TGTGCCAGCAGCACCCCGGGAACGTACGACCGCTATACGCAGTATTTT	CASSTPGTYDRYTQYF
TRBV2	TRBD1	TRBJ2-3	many	TGTGCCAGCAGTGCCCCCGGGACAGGGTCCACAGATACGCAGTATTTT	CASSAPGTGSTDTQYF
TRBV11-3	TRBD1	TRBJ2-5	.	TGTGCCAGCAGCCCTAACCGGGACAGGGAGCAAGAGACCCAGTACTTC	CASSPNRDREQETQYF
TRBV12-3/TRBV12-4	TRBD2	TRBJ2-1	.	TGTGCCAGCAGTCCGGGACTAGCGGGGGTAAGCTCCTACAATGAGCAGTTCTTC	CASSPGLAGVSSYNEQFF
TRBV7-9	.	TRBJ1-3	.	TGTGCCAGCAGCTTAGATCGATCGGGTAACACCATATATTTT	CASSLDRSGNTIYF
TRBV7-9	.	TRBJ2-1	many	TGTGCCAGCAGCCGCCCCAACAATGAGCAGTTCTTC	CASSRPNNEQFF
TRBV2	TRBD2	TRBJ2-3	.	TGTGCCAGCAGGTCAGCGGGAGGAAGCACAGATACGCAGTATTTT	CASRSAGGSTDTQYF
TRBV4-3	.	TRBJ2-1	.	TGCGCCAGCAGCCGAGTGAGGGGGGTGGGTGAGCAGTTCTTC	CASSRVRGVGEQFF
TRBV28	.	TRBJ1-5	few	TGTGCCAGCAGTATCCACGGACAGTTTGGCAATCAGCCCCAGCATTTT	CASSIHGQFGNQPQHF
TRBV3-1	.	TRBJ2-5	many	TGTGCCAGCAGCCGAGACGGCGCGGAGACCCAGTACTTC	CASSRDGAETQYF
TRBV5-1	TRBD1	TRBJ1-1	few	TGCGCCAGCAGCTCGCCAACAGGGGGGACTTTCTTT	CASSSPTGGTFF
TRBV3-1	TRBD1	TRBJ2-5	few	TGTGCCAGCAGCTGGACAGGGAGGGAGACCCAGTACTTC	CASSWTGRETQYF
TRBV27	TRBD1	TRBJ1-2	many	TGTGCCAGCAGTTCGACGGACAGGGGAGGGTATGGCTACACCTTC	CASSSTDRGGYGYTF
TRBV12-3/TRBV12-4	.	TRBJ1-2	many	TGTGCCAGCAGTCCCGACCGGGACATCTATGGCTACACCTTC	CASSPDRDIYGYTF
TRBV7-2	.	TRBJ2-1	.	TGTGCCAGCAGCTTAGGGGGGGCCCCCAATGAGCAGTTCTTC	CASSLGGAPNEQFF
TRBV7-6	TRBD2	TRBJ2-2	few	TGTGCCAGCAGCTTAGAGACTAGCGGGGGGGCCCCCGGCGGGGAGCTGTTTTTT	CASSLETSGGAPGGELFF
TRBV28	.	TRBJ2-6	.	TGTGCCAGCAGCTCCCCAGGGACTGGGGCCAACGTCCTGACTTTC	CASSSPGTGANVLTF
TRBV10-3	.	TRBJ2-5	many	TGTGCCATCAGTGAGTCAACCAGTCAAGGTGCGGGACAAGAGACCCAGTACTTC	CAISESTSQGAGQETQYF
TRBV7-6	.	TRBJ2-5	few	TGTGCCAGCAGTCCTCCAGGGGAGCTGCAGAAGCAGTACTTC	CASSPPGELQKQYF
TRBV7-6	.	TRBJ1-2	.	TGTGTCAGCAGCTCGATACGACGGGACTCTCGGGGGGGCACCTATGGCTACACCTTC	CVSSSIRRDSRGGTYGYTF
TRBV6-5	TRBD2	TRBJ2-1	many	TGTGCCAGCAGTTACGGACTAGCGGGAGCGGAAAATGAGCAGTTCTTC	CASSYGLAGAENEQFF
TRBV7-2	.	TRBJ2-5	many	TGTGCCAGCAGCCCCCGACAGGCACAAGAGACCCAGTACTTC	CASSPRQAQETQYF
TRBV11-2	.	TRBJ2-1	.	TGTGCCAGCAGCCCCTTGGCGGGCACCTACAATGAGCGGTTCTTC	CASSPLAGTYNERFF